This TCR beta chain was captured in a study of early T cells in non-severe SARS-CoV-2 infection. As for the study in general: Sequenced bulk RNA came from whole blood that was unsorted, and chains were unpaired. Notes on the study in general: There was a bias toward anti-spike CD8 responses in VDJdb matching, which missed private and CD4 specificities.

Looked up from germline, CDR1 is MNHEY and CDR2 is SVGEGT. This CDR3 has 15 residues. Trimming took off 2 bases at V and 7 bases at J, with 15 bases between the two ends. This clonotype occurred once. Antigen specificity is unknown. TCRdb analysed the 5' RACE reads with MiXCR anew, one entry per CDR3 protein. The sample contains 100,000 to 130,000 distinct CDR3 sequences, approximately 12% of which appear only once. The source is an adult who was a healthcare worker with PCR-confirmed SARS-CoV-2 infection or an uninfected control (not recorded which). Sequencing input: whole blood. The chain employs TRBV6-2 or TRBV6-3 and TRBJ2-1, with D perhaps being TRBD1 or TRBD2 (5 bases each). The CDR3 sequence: CASSYGGGIGNEQFF. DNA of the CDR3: TGTGCCAGCAGTTACGGTGGGGGAATAGGGAATGAGCAGTTCTTC.